The text below deals with one TCR beta chain. Its antigen is currently unknown. The table came from immunoSEQ multiplex PCR; TCRdb's copy has only in-frame clones and leaves some out. The repertoire includes about 97,000 clones, roughly 91% of them detected once, and 0.15% to 0.2% sits in the top ten. The entry originates in a study of graft-versus-host responses after intestinal transplantation. This CDR3 spans 13 amino acids. From germline, CDR1 is SGHTA and CDR2 FQGTGA. J lost 4 bases, V lost 8 bases, and 7 bases had no gene match. Study-wide results and caveats: Elevated graft-versus-host to host-versus-graft clonal ratios in allografts were recorded for patients with graft-donor T cell macrochimerism. Detection of GvH clones occurred in recipient marrow, and some had their first appearance in ileum or blood.

V gene TRBV7-3 combines with J gene TRBJ1-1; 7 bases are shared with TRBD1. The clonotype originates from a human donor who was the organ donor for an intestinal transplant. This specimen was unstimulated CD4+ T cells sorted from spleen or lymph node cells, taken before transplant. The CDR3 is CASSGGLGTEAFF. The CDR3 nucleotides are TGTGCCAGCTCAGGGGGGCTTGGCACTGAAGCTTTCTTT.